This T cell receptor beta chain was identified during a study of CD8+CD57+ T cells in acquired aplastic anemia (dated 2018 in TCRdb). Notes on the research overall: Extracted DNA from sorted CD4+ and CD8+ cells averaged about 3.4 ug, ranging from about 0.2 to 30 ug. For healthy donor samples, the average read count was approximately 10 million for CD4+ cells and around 12 million for CD8+ cells.

Summary of the overall study and its limitations: Roughly 30 CD8+ CDR3 sequences were found to be shared between patients and controls, but these sequences appeared to be highly expressed in patients and within the immunodominant clones of the patients. CD8+ Simpson's diversity did not differ significantly between patients and healthy controls (P=0.060).

The study deep-sequenced TCR repertoires of sorted CD4+ and CD8+ blood T cells from severe aplastic anemia patients and healthy subjects. Ficoll-Paque density gradient centrifugation was used to isolate peripheral blood mononuclear cells. Before DNA extraction, CD4+ and CD8+ T cells were sorted with FACS or magnetic beads. Profiling of TCR beta VDJ combinations and CDR3 sequences used genomic DNA as the template. An Illumina HiSeq 2000 was the platform used for TCR repertoire sequencing. From the authors' description of their analysis: TRBV/TRBJ rearrangement plots, CDR3 size and DJ length profiles, and Simpson's diversity index were used to evaluate the repertoires. The most abundant DNA sequence in the deep sequencing data was defined as the immunodominant clone. CDR3 amino acid sequences were checked for sharing between subjects and were compared against published repertoires and the VDJdb database. TCRdb reprocessing: public reads trimmed at Q25 with fastp, clones called with MiXCR, in-frame beta chains kept. Records with the same CDR3 protein are collapsed into one entry carrying the most frequent genes and DNA. V and J calls and clone size were set by TCRdb, not the authors. The sample table holds some 210,000 distinct CDR3 sequences, of which roughly 55% were seen once. The ten largest clones take up approximately 32% of the sample.

Germline trimming amounts to 4 bases on V and 3 bases on J, with 6 as the count of junction bases outside the gene matches. Spanning cysteine to phenylalanine, the CDR3 consists of 14 amino acids. The only DNA kept is the CDR3, 42 bases in frame from the first base. From a lookup of the germline V gene, CDR1 and CDR2 are SGHRS and YFSETQ. With regard to this clonotype: No antigen is known for it. Base-call qualities are not available, and no considerably larger clone is one nucleotide away.

Sequencing used sorted CD4+, CD8+, or CD8+CD57+ T cells (not recorded which) from PBMCs. Rearrangement joined TRBV5-1 to TRBJ2-7, and TRBD2 matches 8 of the central bases. The receptor was derived from a human donor in good health. The CDR3 corresponds to CASSQRTSNYEQYF. The DNA is TGCGCCAGCAGCCAGCGGACTAGCAACTACGAGCAGTACTTC.